The rows below give T cell receptor beta chains drawn from one sample of a study of identical twins. In TCRdb, the 5' RACE reads were re-called with MiXCR into one record per CDR3 protein. The data contain about 430,000 distinct CDR3 sequences, approximately 17% of them singletons. The sequenced sample consisted of naive T cells sorted from blood. The receptors stem from a man between 50 and 59 years old in good health. The CDR3 runs from the conserved cysteine through the conserved F or W. A D gene is named only where the DNA matches it firmly. Clone size appears in some rows only: once, few, many, or a class for an expanded clone.

size	V	J	D	DNA	CDR3
many	TRBV27	TRBJ2-2	TRBD2	TGTGCCAGCAGCTGGACTAGCGGGAGGGCCTCAAACACCGGGGAGCTGTTTTTT	CASSWTSGRASNTGELFF
-	TRBV5-6	TRBJ2-1	-	TGTGCCAGCAGCTTTTGGCGGGGTACAGGGGAGCAGTTCTTC	CASSFWRGTGEQFF
-	TRBV20-1	TRBJ2-1	TRBD2	TGCAGTGTTCCTGGCGGACTAGCCTATTACAATGAGCAGTTCTTC	CSVPGGLAYYNEQFF
few	TRBV15	TRBJ2-5	TRBD2	TGTGCCACCAGCAGCACTAGATTAGCGGGAAGTCGAGAGACCCAGTGCTTC	CATSSTRLAGSRETQCF
many	TRBV20-1	TRBJ2-3	-	TGCAGTGCGCGGACTATTCGGGGCACAGATACGCAGTATTTT	CSARTIRGTDTQYF
-	TRBV7-3	TRBJ2-3	-	TGTGCCAGCAGCTTAAATACACCTAGCACAGATACGCAGTATTTT	CASSLNTPSTDTQYF
-	TRBV10-3	TRBJ2-3	-	TGTGCCATCAGCGGGACACCTGATACGCAGTATTTT	CAISGTPDTQYF
few	TRBV5-1	TRBJ1-1	-	TGCGCCAGCAGCTTGGTTTCAGGGCGCGACACTGAAGCTTTCTTT	CASSLVSGRDTEAFF
-	TRBV13	TRBJ2-7	-	TGTGCCAGCAGCTTACGGGCACTAGCAGGGCACGAGCAGTACTTC	CASSLRALAGHEQYF
few	TRBV4-2	TRBJ2-1	TRBD2	TGTGCCAGCAGCCAGGTGGGGGCGGGAGGGCCGGATGAGCAGTTCTTC	CASSQVGAGGPDEQFF
many	TRBV28	TRBJ2-1	-	TGTGCCAGCAGTCCGATCTACAATGAGCAGTTCTTC	CASSPIYNEQFF
few	TRBV7-9	TRBJ2-7	-	TGTGCCAGCAGCTTAATGGAGTTTGACCTTCCCTACGAGCAGTACTTC	CASSLMEFDLPYEQYF
-	TRBV7-2	TRBJ2-4	TRBD1	TGTGCCAGCAGCTCACTAAAGGGGACAGACGAAAACATTCAGTACTTC	CASSSLKGTDENIQYF
few	TRBV20-1	TRBJ2-7	TRBD1	TGCAGTGCAAAACCGGGACAGGGGTCCTACGAGCAGTACTTC	CSAKPGQGSYEQYF
many	TRBV6-2/TRBV6-3	TRBJ2-3	-	TGTGCCAGCAGTCCGATAGGGACACGTTCGGCGACAGATACGCAGTATTTT	CASSPIGTRSATDTQYF
-	TRBV9	TRBJ2-7	TRBD2	TGTGCCAGCAGCGTAGGGCTAGCGGTATACGAGCAGTACTTC	CASSVGLAVYEQYF
few	TRBV24-1	TRBJ1-1	-	TGTGCCATTCGTAACGGAGGGGAAGCTTTCTTT	CAIRNGGEAFF
-	TRBV11-2	TRBJ2-7	-	TGTGCCAGCAGCTCGGCCTTTCCCTACGAGCAGTACTTC	CASSSAFPYEQYF
many	TRBV6-2/TRBV6-3	TRBJ2-5	-	TGTGCCAGCAGCCCTCCACAAGAGACCCAGTACTTC	CASSPPQETQYF
-	TRBV6-1	TRBJ1-6	-	TGTGCCAGCAGACCCGGCCGGTACCGTGGGTCACCCCTCCACTTT	CASRPGRYRGSPLHF
-	TRBV19	TRBJ2-5	-	TGTGCCAGTAGTCCGATGGCGTACCAAGAGACCCAGTACTTC	CASSPMAYQETQYF
-	TRBV7-9	TRBJ2-7	TRBD2	TGTGCCAGCAGCTTCACGACTAGCGGGTCAGTCGAGCAGTACTTC	CASSFTTSGSVEQYF
few	TRBV10-3	TRBJ2-3	TRBD2	TGTGCCATCACGCGGACTAGCGGGGTGTCTAGCACAGATACGCAGTATTTT	CAITRTSGVSSTDTQYF
many	TRBV7-2	TRBJ2-1	-	TGTGCCAGCAGCACCGGCCTTTTTATACAGTTCTTC	CASSTGLFIQFF
many	TRBV28	TRBJ2-1	-	TGTGCCAGCAGTTTGGGGGAGGTTGAGCAGTTCTTC	CASSLGEVEQFF
-	TRBV5-1	TRBJ1-2	-	TGCGCCAGTCAGCTCGGACAGTCTAACTATGGCTACACCTTC	CASQLGQSNYGYTF
-	TRBV15	TRBJ1-2	-	TGTGCCACCAGCGGAACGATTACGGAAGCTAACTATGGCTACACCTTC	CATSGTITEANYGYTF
few	TRBV2	TRBJ1-2	TRBD1	TGTGCCAGCAGTGGGGACAGGGGGGGTCATGGCTACACCTTC	CASSGDRGGHGYTF
-	TRBV20-1	TRBJ2-3	-	TGCAGTGCTAGAGATCTGAGAAGTTCCACAGATACGCAGTATTTT	CSARDLRSSTDTQYF
-	TRBV30	TRBJ1-5	TRBD1	TGTGCCTGGAGTAAAGGGACAGCCAACAATCAGCCCCAGCATTTT	CAWSKGTANNQPQHF
many	TRBV24-1	TRBJ2-3	-	TGTGCCACCAGTGTCGAGGGTAGCCCAGATACGCAGTATTTT	CATSVEGSPDTQYF
many	TRBV4-2	TRBJ2-7	-	TGTGCCAGCAGCCAAGTGGCCAGTCCGGGGCCGAGCTCCTACGAGCAGTACTTC	CASSQVASPGPSSYEQYF
-	TRBV6-2/TRBV6-3	TRBJ2-1	-	TGTGCCAGCAGGCCCTATCAGGGGCTATTAAGCTCCTACAATGAGCAGTTCTTC	CASRPYQGLLSSYNEQFF
-	TRBV5-5	TRBJ1-1	TRBD1	TGTGCCAGCTTCCCTACGGGACAGATGAACACTGAAGCTTTCTTT	CASFPTGQMNTEAFF
many	TRBV10-3	TRBJ2-2	TRBD1	TGTGCCATCAGTCCCGGGACAGGGGTCGGGGAGCTGTTTTTT	CAISPGTGVGELFF
many	TRBV29-1	TRBJ2-2	TRBD2	TGCAGCGTCCTCCGGGGGGCGAACACCGGGGAGCTGTTTTTT	CSVLRGANTGELFF
few	TRBV12-3/TRBV12-4	TRBJ2-1	-	TGTGCCAGCAGTTTAGGCTTCCTCCAGTTCTTC	CASSLGFLQFF
many	TRBV29-1	TRBJ1-4	TRBD1	TGCAGCGTTGCCCCGCCAGGGGGCTATGAAAAACTGTTTTTT	CSVAPPGGYEKLFF
-	TRBV20-1	TRBJ2-5	TRBD2	TGCAGTGCTAGAGGACGAGCGGGGGAGCAAGAGACCCAGTACTTC	CSARGRAGEQETQYF
many	TRBV19	TRBJ1-1	-	TGTGCCAGTAGAGCCCAGCCGAACACTGAAGCTTTCTTT	CASRAQPNTEAFF
once	TRBV7-6	TRBJ2-7	-	TGTGCCAGCAGCTTAAGTGTTGAGGGCGAGCAGTACTTC	CASSLSVEGEQYF
-	TRBV27	TRBJ1-4	-	TGTGCCAGCAGTTTAGGTGCAGGGAGGATCGAAAAACTGTTTTTT	CASSLGAGRIEKLFF
-	TRBV4-1	TRBJ2-2	TRBD1	TGCGCCAGCAGCCAAGTTAGGACAGGGGACCCCGGGGAGCTGTTTTTT	CASSQVRTGDPGELFF
few	TRBV5-1	TRBJ1-6	TRBD1	TGCGCCAGCACGGAGGGGGCGCGGAATTCACCCCTCCACTTT	CASTEGARNSPLHF
few	TRBV4-3	TRBJ2-1	-	TGCGCCAGCAGCCAAGAGCATCTAACTCACTACAATGAGCAGTTCTTC	CASSQEHLTHYNEQFF
many	TRBV10-3	TRBJ1-5	TRBD1	TGTGCCATCAGGGCAGGGGGGAATCAGCCCCAGCATTTT	CAIRAGGNQPQHF